The sequence of this TCR beta chain was determined in a study of T cell changes during pregnancy in multiple sclerosis (dated by TCRdb to the late 2010s). About the full investigation: In women with multiple sclerosis, the researchers looked at how the T cell repertoire shifted as pregnancy progressed.

The library was produced with the immunoSEQ multiplex PCR assay. In TCRdb, the immuneACCESS table is reduced to in-frame sequences with V and J assigned. These tables do not hold every clone; where another copy was compared, an unresolved V gene accounts for under half, and the others remain unexplained. In all, the sample holds approximately 69,000 clones, and more than 80% of those were seen once. 2% to 2.5% of the sample comes from the top ten. Reading from cysteine to phenylalanine, the CDR3 counts 14 amino acids. The read is trimmed to its CDR3 DNA, 42 bases read in frame from base 1. The junction shows trimming of 3 bases on V and 6 bases on J, plus 14 bases between the germline ends. For CDR1 and CDR2, the germline V gene (reference sequence) lists LNHDA and SQIVND. In regard to this clone: Its antigen target is currently unknown. No much larger clone exists at a distance of one base, and base qualities are not known.

The V gene is TRBV19 and the J gene is TRBJ2-5; matching of 6 bases hints at TRBD1 as the D gene. Sample: peripheral blood, taken in the second trimester of pregnancy. The clonotype originates from a female donor in good health, enrolled as a control in a pregnancy study. The CDR3 here reads CASSMIPRGKTQYF. The sequenced DNA: TGTGCCAGTAGTATGATTCCCAGGGGCAAGACCCAGTACTTC.